The 27 T cell receptor beta chains below all came from one sample that was sequenced in a study of human T cells and chemical hapten exposure. TCRdb passed the RACE reads through MiXCR, listing each CDR3 protein once. In the table there are 35,000 to 45,000 distinct CDR3 sequences, around 11% of which are singletons. Time point in this sample: pre-sensitization, week 0. Treatment denoted: therapeutic diphenylcyclopropenone sensitization with weekly scalp DPC. The sequencing used whole blood, collected in connection with sensitization to the hapten diphenylcyclopropenone (DPC). These TCRs come from a woman aged 25 to 45 with alopecia areata. Some clones in this sample may be carry-over from other donors' samples.

This clonotype was counted only a few times. This chain joins TRBV10-3 and TRBJ2-7; D is perhaps TRBD2 (6 bases). V was pared by 0 bases and J by 0 bases, with 21 bases between. The germline CDR1 and CDR2 sequences are ENHRY and SYGVKD. The CDR3 spans 19 residues. The CDR3 region has the DNA TGTGCCATCAGTGAGTCGACCGGGGTCTCGGAGGGTATCTCCTACGAGCAGTACTTC. It is translated as CAISESTGVSEGISYEQYF.

This clonotype was seen many times. The rearrangement uses TRBV2 and TRBJ2-1, with 7 bases fitting TRBD2. Germline V gene data show CDR1 as SNHLY and CDR2 as FYNNEI. V lost 3 bases and J lost 6; bases outside the gene matches: 14. The CDR3 spans 17 residues. This CDR3 is CASSDASAAGASNEQFF. In DNA form, the CDR3 reads TGTGCCAGCAGTGATGCTTCCGCGGCGGGAGCGAGCAATGAGCAGTTCTTC.

Many counts were recorded for this clonotype. The rearrangement uses TRBV18 and TRBJ1-1; D gene ambiguous. Germline assignment: CDR1 KGHSH and CDR2 LQKENI. The CDR3 totals 17 residues. V was trimmed by 2 bases and J by 2 bases, leaving 18 bases between them. CDR3 amino acids: CASSPSLISWGNTEAFF. CDR3 sequence (DNA): TGTGCCAGCTCACCATCCCTGATATCCTGGGGAAACACTGAAGCTTTCTTT.

This sequence joins TRBV29-1 and TRBJ2-3, with D perhaps TRBD1 (5 bases). With 1 base removed from V and 5 bases from J, the gap between germline ends came to 13 bases. CDR1 SQVTM and CDR2 ANQGSEA come from the germline V gene. The CDR3 contains 14 residues. CDR3 nucleotide sequence: TGCAGCGTTGAAGGTGGCAGGGCGGTAGATACGCAGTATTTT. Its protein product is CSVEGGRAVDTQYF.

A few counts support this clonotype. The rearrangement uses TRBV5-3 and TRBJ1-2; possible D gene TRBD1, 5 bases. TRBV5-3 is an ORF; its function is uncertain. The V gene lost 4 bases and the J gene lost 8 bases, with 18 bases spanning the gap. The CDR3 has 14 amino acids. CDR3 coding DNA: TGTGCCAGAAGCAACCCTACGGGACTGCAAGGCTACACCTTC. Its protein is CARSNPTGLQGYTF.

This clonotype was observed many times. The rearrangement uses TRBV18 and TRBJ1-1, with D possibly matching TRBD1 (5 bases). CDR1 and CDR2 (germline): KGHSH, LQKENI. This CDR3 is built from 13 residues. V dropped 4 bases and J dropped 5 bases, with 11 bases sitting between them. The CDR3 sequence: CASSLEGSTEAFF. The DNA for the CDR3 is TGTGCCAGCTCACTCGAGGGGAGTACTGAAGCTTTCTTT.

Worth noting for this clonotype: A much larger clone differs from this one at a single base, so this may be a read error. The chain carries TRBV18 and TRBJ1-6; 7 positions agree with TRBD1. The CDR3 sequence is 14 residues long. The germline gives CDR1 KGHSH, CDR2 LQKENI. As DNA, the CDR3 is TGTGTCAGCTCGACAGCACAGGGGAATTCACCCCTCCACTTT. It is translated as CVSSTAQGNSPLHF.

The V and J genes are TRBV21-1 and TRBJ2-7; the tabulated D call, TRBD2, remains unverified against the DNA. TRBV21-1 is a recognized pseudogene. The CDR3 runs to 17 residues. The CDR3 DNA reads TGTGCCAGCAGCAAGGGTCCTAGCGGGAGGGCCTGGAACGAGCAGTACTTC. Translated, it gives CASSKGPSGRAWNEQYF.

This clonotype was recorded many times. The CDR3 DNA reads TGCAGTGCTAGCCCCCGGGGTGACACTGAAGCTTTCTTT. This sequence encodes CSASPRGDTEAFF. This sequence joins TRBV20-1 and TRBJ1-1; D is unresolved. Germline V lookup: CDR1 DFQATT, CDR2 SNEGSKA (reference sequence). Trimming removed 3 bases from V and 3 bases from J, with 11 bases in between. The CDR3 length is 13 residues.

This clonotype has ten or more counts. The chain uses TRBV6-2 or TRBV6-3 and TRBJ2-7, with D hard to call. The CDR3 length is 13 residues. Germline CDR1 is MNHEY and CDR2 is SVGEGT. Trimming took off 6 bases at V and 5 bases at J, with 14 bases between the two ends. This CDR3 is CASRNPPGHEQYF. CDR3 bases: TGTGCCAGCAGAAACCCTCCTGGCCACGAGCAGTACTTC.

This clonotype was counted at least ten times. The chain uses TRBV28 and TRBJ1-6, with 7 bases fitting TRBD1. CDR3 length equals 14 residues. The J segment lost 6 bases and the V segment lost 2 bases, leaving 1 base of the junction unmatched. Germline V gene lookup returns CDR1 MDHEN and CDR2 SYDVKM. The DNA of the CDR3 is TGTGCCAGCAGTTTAGACAGGGTTAATTCACCCCTCCACTTT. Amino acid sequence: CASSLDRVNSPLHF.

This clonotype was seen a few times. This chain links TRBV7-2 with TRBJ2-5; D unresolved. The CDR3 runs to 11 residues. Germline V gene lookup returns CDR1 SGHTA and CDR2 FQGNSA. The V end lost 2 bases, the J end lost 2 bases, and 0 bases lay between the germline ends. Written as DNA, the CDR3 is TGTGCCAGCAGCTTACAAGAGACCCAGTACTTC. Amino acid sequence: CASSLQETQYF.

In its sample, this clonotype was seen once. Relative to the germline gene, one junction end is altered; a read error may explain this. The V gene is TRBV20-1, the J gene TRBJ2-2; D may be TRBD2 (5 bases). Germline CDR1 reads DFQATT; CDR2 reads SNEGSKA (reference sequence). The CDR3 spans 11 residues. The CDR3 region is CSALNTGEPFF. CDR3 nucleotide sequence: TGCAGTGCGCTTAACACCGGGGAGCCGTTTTTT.

This clonotype was found a few times. The gene calls are TRBV10-3 and TRBJ1-1; TRBD1 matches at 11 bases. V shed 6 bases and J 3 bases; nucleotides not matched to a gene: 0. Germline-derived CDR1 and CDR2 are ENHRY and SYGVKD. This CDR3 comprises 13 residues. This chain's CDR3 is CAIRGQGDTEAFF. The CDR3 DNA reads TGTGCCATCAGGGGACAGGGGGACACTGAAGCTTTCTTT.

The V gene is TRBV20-1, the J gene TRBJ2-3; D unresolved. CDR1 and CDR2 (germline): DFQATT, SNEGSKA (reference sequence). The CDR3 runs to 14 residues. Trimming shortened V by 5 bases and J by 6 bases, and 18 bases separated the two germline ends. CDR3 coding DNA: TGCAGTGCTGGGCGGTATTCGAATGCGGATACGCAGTATTTT. Translated, it gives CSAGRYSNADTQYF.

In this sample, this clonotype turned up many times. This rearrangement joins TRBV7-2 to TRBJ2-7; unclear D gene. Looked up from germline, CDR1 is SGHTA and CDR2 is FQGNSA. Trimming took 1 base from V and 1 from J, leaving 14 bases between them. This CDR3 spans 16 amino acids. The CDR3 DNA reads as TGTGCCAGCAGCTTAGGAGTGACCCACCCTTCCTACGAGCAGTACTTC. Translation gives CASSLGVTHPSYEQYF.

This clonotype was observed at least ten times. The chain combines TRBV20-1 with TRBJ2-5, with no clear D. CDR3 length: 12 amino acids. Trimming removed 1 base at V and 11 bases at J, with 14 bases between. The germline V gene encodes CDR1 DFQATT and CDR2 SNEGSKA (reference sequence). The CDR3 loop is CSARAYGISQYF. The CDR3, as DNA: TGCAGTGCTAGAGCGTACGGAATCTCTCAGTACTTC.

This clonotype was observed a handful of times. This rearrangement joins TRBV11-1 to TRBJ2-5; TRBD1 aligns across 7 bases. The CDR3 runs 14 residues. The germline V gene has CDR1 SGHAT and CDR2 FQDESV (reference sequence). The V segment lost 5 bases and the J segment 3 bases; nucleotides outside the gene matches: 6. The CDR3, as DNA: TGTGCCAGCAGCCGGACCGGGACAGAAGAGACCCAGTACTTC. Its protein product is CASSRTGTEETQYF. Together with reference TRBV11-1 and TRBJ2-5, the CDR3 gives the full variable domain: EAEVAQSPRYKITEKSQAVAFWCDPISGHATLYWYRQILGQGPELLVQFQDESVVDDSQLPKDRFSAERLKGVDSTLKIQPAELGDSAMYLCASSRTGTEETQYFGPGTRLLVL.

This clonotype occurred a few times. This sequence joins TRBV18 and TRBJ1-5; D is uncertain. This CDR3 contains 17 residues. The germline V gene encodes CDR1 KGHSH and CDR2 LQKENI. V dropped 3 bases and J dropped 0 bases, with 15 bases sitting between them. CDR3 bases: TGTGCCAGCTCACCCCGGGTAGGGTCCTATAGCAATCAGCCCCAGCATTTT. It translates to CASSPRVGSYSNQPQHF.

This clonotype appeared a few times. V and J are TRBV6-2 or TRBV6-3 and TRBJ2-3, with TRBD2 identical over 8 bases. Germline CDR1 MNHEY, CDR2 SVGEGT. V lost 5 bases and J lost 6; bases outside the gene matches: 10. The CDR3 totals 15 residues. CDR3 residues: CASSLRLAYFDTQYF. CDR3 in DNA: TGTGCCAGCAGTCTCCGACTAGCGTATTTCGATACGCAGTATTTT.

This clonotype was detected a few times. The V gene is TRBV28, the J gene TRBJ2-1; possible D gene TRBD2, 7 bases. Trimming pared 7 bases from V and 4 bases from J, leaving 23 bases between. CDR3 length: 17 amino acids. The germline gives CDR1 MDHEN, CDR2 SYDVKM. CDR3: CASTLRGGSGGYNEQFF. CDR3 nucleotides: TGTGCCAGCACCCTAAGGGGGGGTTCGGGAGGATACAATGAGCAGTTCTTC.

About this clonotype itself: A read error may account for a junction end that differs from germline. This chain connects TRBV12-3 or TRBV12-4 to TRBJ2-3; D tentatively reads TRBD1 or TRBD2 (5 bases each). The CDR3 length is 12 residues. The CDR3 loop is CASSFVGRGLNF. The CDR3, as DNA: TGTGCCAGCAGTTTCGTTGGTCGGGGCTTGAATTTT.

This clonotype showed up many times. This chain joins TRBV11-2 and TRBJ2-1; 7 nucleotides match TRBD2. There are 18 residues in the CDR3. V shed 1 base and J 2 bases; nucleotides not matched to a gene: 11. CDR1 and CDR2 from the germline V gene are SGHAT and FQNNGV. The CDR3 nucleotides read TGTGCCAGCAGCTTAGGTAAGGCTAGCGGCCCGCCCTACAATGAGCAGTTCTTC. Translation gives CASSLGKASGPPYNEQFF.

This sequence joins TRBV19 and TRBJ2-3, with 11 bases lining up with TRBD2. V trimming: 6 bases; J trimming: 1 base; junction bases outside the gene matches: 3. The CDR3 is 15 residues long. Germline V CDR1 and CDR2: LNHDA, SQIVND (reference sequence). The CDR3 region is CASSLLAGGTDTQYF. The CDR3 nucleotides read TGTGCCAGTAGCCTACTAGCGGGGGGCACAGATACGCAGTATTTT.

This clonotype was detected many times. The J gene is TRBJ1-4, the V gene TRBV5-1; D call uncertain. Per germline, CDR1 SGHRS and CDR2 YFSETQ. This CDR3 is 16 amino acids long. V was pared by 0 bases and J by 0 bases, with 9 bases between. CDR3 sequence (DNA): TGCGCCAGCAGCTTGGGTGACACAACAACTAATGAAAAACTGTTTTTT. This sequence encodes CASSLGDTTTNEKLFF.

This clonotype has at least ten counts. This chain links TRBV24-1 with TRBJ1-3, with TRBD1 matching over 7 bases. Germline lookup yields CDR1 KGHDR and CDR2 SFDVKD. With V trimmed by 9 bases and J by 2 bases, 15 bases remained unmatched. The CDR3 runs to 17 residues. CDR3 in amino acids: CATRFTRQGMAGNTIYF. The CDR3 coding sequence is TGTGCCACCCGATTTACCCGACAGGGAATGGCTGGAAACACCATATATTTT.

This clonotype was detected ten times or more. The genes are TRBV5-4 and TRBJ2-7; 7 positions match TRBD2. Germline values: CDR1 SGHNT, CDR2 YYREEE (reference sequence). This CDR3 is built from 14 residues. Trimming cost V 4 bases and J 3 bases; bases outside gene matches: 7. In DNA form, the CDR3 reads TGTGCCAGCAGCGGAACTAGCGCCAGCTACGAGCAGTACTTC. Protein sequence: CASSGTSASYEQYF.